The text below deals with one T cell receptor (beta chain). Other nucleotide sequences from this sample produce the same CDR3. The CDR3 contains 15 residues. Germline CDR1 and CDR2: MNHEY and SMNVEV (reference sequence). Trimming cost V 4 bases and J 0 bases, with 10 bases left between them. In the authors' workflow: Using reference gene primer amplification, nucleated cell counts were estimated. Generated by immunoSEQ multiplex PCR, the TCRdb table keeps only in-frame clones and is missing some. Clone size and the V and J calls come from that table; the DNA yielded D and trimming. The data hold some 200,000 clones, with roughly 80% observed a single time. The data belong to a study of blood T cell repertoires in COVID-19. In the study overall: Samples representing acute and convalescent COVID-19 were sourced from the United States, Italy and Spain.

The material sequenced was peripheral blood. The V gene is TRBV27, the J gene TRBJ2-4, with D unclear. The clonotype originates from a woman older than 75 with COVID-19, enrolled during active disease. CDR3 region: CASSSTELAKNIQYF. CDR3 in DNA: TGTGCCAGCAGTTCAACAGAGCTAGCCAAAAACATTCAGTACTTC.